Listed below are T cell receptor beta chains from one sample, sequenced in a study of Siglec-9 on CD8 T cells in melanoma. Assay: immunoSEQ multiplex PCR; the TCRdb copy retains only in-frame clones and omits some. Among tens of thousands of clones listed, 80% were seen once. The material sequenced was Siglec-9- CD8+ T cells sorted from blood. The receptor source for this set is a human donor in good health. Both conserved end residues are part of each CDR3. The D gene is left open where the match is weak. Clone size, where shown, is once, few, many, or a class for clones that have expanded.

size	V	D	J	DNA	CDR3
-	TRBV11-2	-	TRBJ2-3	TGTGCCAGCAGCCACTTGAGGTCTAGCACAGATACGCAGTATTTT	CASSHLRSSTDTQYF
-	TRBV11-2	-	TRBJ2-3	TGTGCCAGCAGCTCCATAGAGGATACGCAGTATTTT	CASSSIEDTQYF
-	TRBV13	-	TRBJ1-2	TGTGCCAGCAGCTCCTTTGTGGGTCGACCTCGCTATGGCTACACCTTC	CASSSFVGRPRYGYTF
few	TRBV6-1	TRBD1	TRBJ1-5	TGTGCCAGCACCTCAGGGGGAATTCAGCCCCAGCATTTT	CASTSGGIQPQHF
-	TRBV4-1	-	TRBJ1-1	TGCGCCAGCAGCCAACAAAAGAGGGCGAACACTGAAGCTTTCTTT	CASSQQKRANTEAFF
-	TRBV6-1	TRBD1	TRBJ1-6	TGTGCCAGCAGTGATGGACAGGAGAATTCACCCCTCCACTTT	CASSDGQENSPLHF
-	TRBV6-5	-	TRBJ2-7	TGTGCCAGCAGTTACTCACAGAGTGTAAAGCAGTACTTC	CASSYSQSVKQYF
-	TRBV19	-	TRBJ2-2	TGTGCCAGTAGTATAGGAGTCGGGGAGCTGTTTTTT	CASSIGVGELFF
-	TRBV5-1	TRBD1	TRBJ2-7	TGCGCCAGCAGCTTGGGTGTGGGACAGGGGCCCTACGAGCAGTACTTC	CASSLGVGQGPYEQYF
-	TRBV29-1	-	TRBJ2-5	TGCAGCGTGCCCCTATACACCGACCAAGAGACCCAGTACTTC	CSVPLYTDQETQYF
-	TRBV7-6	TRBD2	TRBJ2-1	TGTGCCAGCAGCTTAGCGCTTCGGGGGGATAATGAGCAGTTCTTC	CASSLALRGDNEQFF
-	TRBV29-1	-	TRBJ1-2	TGCAGCGTTCATGGGCGGGTCAGGGGTTATGGCTACACCTTC	CSVHGRVRGYGYTF
-	TRBV6-5	-	TRBJ1-5	TGTGCCAGCAAGGCAAGGGATGATAGCAATCAGCCCCAGCATTTT	CASKARDDSNQPQHF
few	TRBV28	-	TRBJ1-3	TGTGCCAGCAGTCCCCGAGTGAGAGCTCTGGAGCACACCATATATTTT	CASSPRVRALEHTIYF
-	TRBV5-1	TRBD2	TRBJ2-2	TGCGCCAGCAGAGGGGCTAGCGGGAGTGGTGACGGGGAGCTGTTTTTT	CASRGASGSGDGELFF
-	TRBV7-3	-	TRBJ1-6	TGTGCCAGCAGCCTAAGTCCGCGGGCTATAGAGGGGAGTAATTCACCCCTCCACTTT	CASSLSPRAIEGSNSPLHF
-	TRBV30	-	TRBJ2-1	TGTGCCTGGAGTACTCTAAACAATGAGCAGTTCTTC	CAWSTLNNEQFF
few	TRBV11-3	-	TRBJ2-2	TGTGCCAGCAGCAAGCGGAGTACCACCGGGGAGCTGTTTTTT	CASSKRSTTGELFF
few	TRBV2	TRBD1	TRBJ1-4	TGTGCCAGCAGAGTACCAGGGGGAACTAATGAAAAACTGTTTTTT	CASRVPGGTNEKLFF
-	TRBV29-1	-	TRBJ1-1	TGCAGCGTTGCGGCTGGACAGTCCACTGAAGCTTTCTTT	CSVAAGQSTEAFF
-	TRBV27	-	TRBJ1-6	TGTGCCAGCCGTTGGACAGCAAGTCTTAATTCACCCCTCCACTTT	CASRWTASLNSPLHF
-	TRBV5-6	-	TRBJ1-2	TGTGCCAGCAGCGGGGCTGCAGGAAGCTATGGCTACACCTTC	CASSGAAGSYGYTF
-	TRBV30	TRBD2	TRBJ2-3	TGTGCCTGGAGTGTATTTGGGAGGGCCCTCGCAGATACGCAGTATTTT	CAWSVFGRALADTQYF
-	TRBV4-1	-	TRBJ1-1	TGCGCCAGCAGCCAAGGACGAGGGGCCAGCGGCACTGAAGCTTTCTTT	CASSQGRGASGTEAFF
-	TRBV6-5	-	TRBJ1-6	TGTGCCAGCAACGTAGGCGCTAATTCACCCCTCCACTTT	CASNVGANSPLHF
-	TRBV13	-	TRBJ1-2	TGTGCCAGCAGCTTTACGGAGTACTATGGCTACACCTTC	CASSFTEYYGYTF
-	TRBV6-5	-	TRBJ1-5	TGTGCCAGCAGGGGAAATCAGCCCCAGCATTTT	CASRGNQPQHF
-	TRBV11-2	-	TRBJ2-2	TGTGCCAGCAGCTCCGGGACTTACACCGGGGAGCTGTTTTTT	CASSSGTYTGELFF
-	TRBV27	TRBD1	TRBJ2-7	TGTGCCAGCAGTCCGCGGGACAGGGGTGAGCTATCCTACGAGCAGTACTTC	CASSPRDRGELSYEQYF
few	TRBV19	-	TRBJ1-5	TGTGCCAGTAGTATAGGCAATCAGCCCCAGCATTTT	CASSIGNQPQHF
-	TRBV11-2	TRBD1	TRBJ1-4	TGTGCCAGCAGCTCCCTTAGGGGACAGGGGGCTTCCGAAGATGAAAAACTGTTTTTT	CASSSLRGQGASEDEKLFF
-	TRBV6-6	-	TRBJ1-5	TGTGCCAGCAGTTACGCCGAGACGAACAATCAGCCCCAGCATTTT	CASSYAETNNQPQHF
-	TRBV27	-	TRBJ1-1	TGTGCCAGCAGTTTAGGGCAGGGTATCACTGAAGCTTTCTTT	CASSLGQGITEAFF
-	TRBV27	-	TRBJ2-7	TGTGCCAGCAGTTTATCAGGGGAGAATTCCTACGAGCAGTACTTC	CASSLSGENSYEQYF
medium-sized	TRBV4-1	-	TRBJ2-3	TGCGCCAGCAGCCAAGATCCCTCTAGCACAGATACGCAGTATTTT	CASSQDPSSTDTQYF
few	TRBV5-6	-	TRBJ1-1	TGTGCCAGCAGCCCTGAGTTTGGTTACACTGAAGCTTTCTTT	CASSPEFGYTEAFF
medium-sized	TRBV19	-	TRBJ1-1	TGTGCCAGTAGTATATACCAAGAGGCTTTCTTT	CASSIYQEAFF
few	TRBV2	TRBD1	TRBJ1-2	TGTGCCAGCCCGGGACAGGCCTATGGCTACACCTTC	CASPGQAYGYTF
-	TRBV7-9	TRBD1	TRBJ2-1	TGTGCCAGCAGCTTAGTGTCAGGGGGCTACAATGAGCAGTTCTTC	CASSLVSGGYNEQFF